This T cell receptor beta chain was profiled in a study of blood T cell repertoires in COVID-19. For the study at large: There were acute and convalescent COVID-19 samples, and they came from the United States, Italy and Spain. T cells, B-cell-depleted T cells, or PBMCs supplied cDNA or gDNA.

Original analysis: Amplification with reference gene primers provided the estimates of nucleated cell counts. Repertoires were generated with immunoSEQ multiplex PCR, while TCRdb's copy carries only in-frame clones and drops some. The D gene and trimming were derived from the DNA, and the V and J assignments and clone size from that table. The repertoire holds under 300,000 clones, with 84% as singletons. This clone was picked up a small number of times. The sequence was collected from a woman between 40 and 55 years old who had recovered from COVID-19. Sequencing was carried out using peripheral blood.

CDR3 protein: CASSFPTGNQPQHF. For the CDR3, the DNA is TGTGCCAGTAGTTTCCCAACAGGGAATCAGCCCCAGCATTTT. V usage is TRBV19 and J usage is TRBJ1-5; maybe TRBD1 (6 bases). Germline assignment: CDR1 LNHDA and CDR2 SQIVND (reference sequence). Trimming cost V 5 bases and J 4 bases, with 12 bases left between them. The CDR3 sequence is 14 residues long. Full variable domain (outside the CDR3, taken from reference TRBV19 and TRBJ1-5): DGGITQSPKYLFRKEGQNVTLSCEQNLNHDAMYWYRQDPGQGLRLIYYSQIVNDFQKGDIAEGYSVSREKKESFPLTVTSAQKNPTAFYLCASSFPTGNQPQHFGDGTRLSIL.